This T cell receptor (beta chain) was sequenced during a study of beta chain features in type 1 diabetes. Whole-study findings and limits: Moderate yet significant TCRB CDR3 shortening was seen in Type 1 diabetes patients in all four CD4+ subsets. Because the template was cDNA, high-expressing cells might be over-represented. Possible PCR preference for shorter templates applied equally to patients and controls.

CD45RO/CCR7/CD25/CD127/CD95/CD27 sorting isolated CD4+ naive, central memory, regulatory and stem cell-like memory cells. Expressed TCRB transcripts got sequenced, as all isolated RNA was reverse transcribed. Profiling relied on immunoSEQ multiplex PCR, and the TCRdb table lists in-frame clones only, not all of them. The sample records about 170,000 clones, roughly 8% being singletons. Trimming shortened V by 5 bases and J by 7 bases, and 15 bases separated the two germline ends. The CDR3 totals 14 residues. The V gene's germline CDR1 is SGHTA and CDR2 FQGNSA. This clone has just a few counts. Its antigen is not known.

The J gene is TRBJ2-1, the V gene TRBV7-2; possible D gene TRBD2, 5 bases. Sequenced: central memory CD4+ T cells from blood. The receptor comes from a woman between 35 and 50 years old with type 1 diabetes. CDR3 residues: CASSPPTRTNEQFF. DNA for the CDR3: TGTGCCAGCAGCCCCCCGACCCGGACTAATGAGCAGTTCTTC.